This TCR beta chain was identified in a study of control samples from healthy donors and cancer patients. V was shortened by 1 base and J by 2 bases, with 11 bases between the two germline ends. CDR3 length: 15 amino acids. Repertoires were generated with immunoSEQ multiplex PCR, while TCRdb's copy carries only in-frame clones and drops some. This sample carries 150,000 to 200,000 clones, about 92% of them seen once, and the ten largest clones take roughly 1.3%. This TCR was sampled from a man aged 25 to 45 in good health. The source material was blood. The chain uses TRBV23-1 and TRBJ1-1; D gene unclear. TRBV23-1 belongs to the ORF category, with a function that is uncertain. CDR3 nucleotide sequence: TGCGCCAGCAGTCAATTTAAATGGGAAAACACTGAAGCTTTCTTT. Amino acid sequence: CASSQFKWENTEAFF.